These T cell receptor beta chains were read from a single sample in a study of blood T cells in healthy people across ages. Each CDR3 protein gets one entry after TCRdb re-called the 5' RACE reads with MiXCR. The sample has 1.8 million or so distinct CDR3 sequences, 30% to 40% seen once. Sequencing was done on a sample of blood. These receptors all come from a human donor in good health. The CDR3 runs from the conserved cysteine through the conserved F or W. Each record gives: V gene, D gene, J gene, clone size, CDR3 protein, CDR3 DNA. A D gene is named only where the DNA matches it firmly. Some rows have no size entry. The others give once, few or many, or a class for an expanded clone.

v_call: TRBV12-3/TRBV12-4; d_call: -; j_call: TRBJ1-1; clone_size: -; cdr3_aa: CASSFNSGTEAFF; cdr3_nt: TGTGCCAGCAGTTTTAACAGCGGCACTGAAGCTTTCTTT
v_call: TRBV7-3; d_call: -; j_call: TRBJ2-3; clone_size: -; cdr3_aa: CASSLHPGPTDTQYF; cdr3_nt: TGTGCCAGCAGCCTCCACCCCGGGCCCACAGATACGCAGTATTTT
v_call: TRBV7-2; d_call: -; j_call: TRBJ1-2; clone_size: -; cdr3_aa: CASSSSPGVFKGYTF; cdr3_nt: TGTGCCAGCAGCTCATCTCCAGGGGTTTTTAAGGGCTACACCTTC
v_call: TRBV4-3; d_call: -; j_call: TRBJ1-2; clone_size: once; cdr3_aa: CASSQDWGVRAESFYGYTF; cdr3_nt: TGCGCCAGCAGCCAAGATTGGGGGGTTCGGGCCGAATCTTTTTATGGCTACACCTTC
v_call: TRBV30; d_call: TRBD1; j_call: TRBJ2-7; clone_size: few; cdr3_aa: CAWRKDRGISYEQYF; cdr3_nt: TGTGCCTGGAGGAAAGACAGGGGTATATCGTACGAGCAGTACTTC
v_call: TRBV4-3; d_call: -; j_call: TRBJ2-1; clone_size: many; cdr3_aa: CASSQDPARQFYNEQFF; cdr3_nt: TGCGCCAGCAGCCAAGACCCGGCCCGACAGTTCTACAATGAGCAGTTCTTC
v_call: TRBV12-3/TRBV12-4; d_call: TRBD2; j_call: TRBJ2-5; clone_size: -; cdr3_aa: CASSLRRGEGQETQYF; cdr3_nt: TGTGCCAGCAGTTTAAGGCGCGGGGAGGGGCAAGAGACCCAGTACTTC
v_call: TRBV5-5; d_call: -; j_call: TRBJ2-3; clone_size: -; cdr3_aa: CASSSILRQGRPDTQYF; cdr3_nt: TGTGCCAGCAGCTCGATATTGCGGCAGGGAAGGCCAGATACGCAGTATTTT
v_call: TRBV20-1; d_call: -; j_call: TRBJ2-4; clone_size: -; cdr3_aa: CSAYGRWGGHPANEQYF; cdr3_nt: TGCAGTGCGTACGGCCGGTGGGGGGGCCATCCCGCGAATGAGCAGTACTTC
v_call: TRBV4-3; d_call: -; j_call: TRBJ2-2; clone_size: -; cdr3_aa: CASSQGTYGELFF; cdr3_nt: TGCGCCAGCAGCCAAGGGACTTACGGGGAGCTGTTTTTT
v_call: TRBV18; d_call: -; j_call: TRBJ2-1; clone_size: -; cdr3_aa: CASSPALGPNNEQFF; cdr3_nt: TGTGCCAGCTCACCGGCCCTAGGACCCAACAATGAGCAGTTCTTC
v_call: TRBV20-1; d_call: -; j_call: TRBJ1-2; clone_size: many; cdr3_aa: CSARAGANYGYTF; cdr3_nt: TGCAGTGCTAGAGCGGGAGCTAACTATGGCTACACCTTC
v_call: TRBV29-1; d_call: -; j_call: TRBJ1-4; clone_size: -; cdr3_aa: CSVGWRGNEKLFF; cdr3_nt: TGCAGCGTTGGATGGCGGGGGAATGAAAAACTGTTTTTT
v_call: TRBV5-1; d_call: -; j_call: TRBJ1-1; clone_size: few; cdr3_aa: CASSFETASRAFF; cdr3_nt: TGCGCCAGCAGCTTCGAGACCGCTTCGAGGGCTTTCTTT
v_call: TRBV4-3; d_call: TRBD1; j_call: TRBJ1-2; clone_size: -; cdr3_aa: CASSPGQGLPGYTF; cdr3_nt: TGCGCCAGCAGCCCGGGACAGGGCCTTCCTGGCTACACCTTC
v_call: TRBV6-6; d_call: -; j_call: TRBJ2-6; clone_size: -; cdr3_aa: CASSYRGSQSGANVRTF; cdr3_nt: TGTGCCAGCAGTTACAGAGGCAGCCAGTCTGGGGCCAACGTCCGGACTTTC
v_call: TRBV27; d_call: -; j_call: TRBJ2-7; clone_size: many; cdr3_aa: CASSLSSGYEQYF; cdr3_nt: TGCGCCAGCAGCCTGAGCTCCGGGTACGAGCAGTACTTC
v_call: TRBV28; d_call: -; j_call: TRBJ1-5; clone_size: few; cdr3_aa: CASTPDRPNQPQHF; cdr3_nt: TGTGCCAGCACCCCGGACAGACCCAATCAGCCCCAGCATTTT
v_call: TRBV6-2/TRBV6-3; d_call: -; j_call: TRBJ1-1; clone_size: -; cdr3_aa: CASQSVGIEAFF; cdr3_nt: TGTGCCAGCCAATCAGTGGGAATAGAAGCTTTCTTT
v_call: TRBV6-5; d_call: TRBD2; j_call: TRBJ2-1; clone_size: -; cdr3_aa: CVSRQAGGPNEQFF; cdr3_nt: TGTGTCAGCAGACAAGCGGGGGGGCCAAATGAGCAGTTCTTC
v_call: TRBV3-1; d_call: -; j_call: TRBJ1-1; clone_size: once; cdr3_aa: CTSTTNRDTNTEAFF; cdr3_nt: TGTACCAGCACCACAAACAGGGACACGAACACTGAAGCTTTCTTT
v_call: TRBV29-1; d_call: TRBD2; j_call: TRBJ2-3; clone_size: -; cdr3_aa: CSTRLAGIVRDTQYF; cdr3_nt: TGCAGCACAAGACTAGCGGGGATTGTTAGGGATACGCAGTATTTT
v_call: TRBV7-9; d_call: -; j_call: TRBJ1-4; clone_size: -; cdr3_aa: CASSSPVNEKLFF; cdr3_nt: TGTGCCAGCAGCTCTCCAGTAAATGAAAAACTGTTTTTT
v_call: TRBV7-2; d_call: TRBD2; j_call: TRBJ2-7; clone_size: few; cdr3_aa: CASSLGLARPLEQYF; cdr3_nt: TGTGCCAGCAGCCTTGGACTAGCGCGGCCCCTCGAGCAGTACTTC
v_call: TRBV12-3/TRBV12-4; d_call: TRBD1; j_call: TRBJ1-5; clone_size: many; cdr3_aa: CASSPGTANQPQHF; cdr3_nt: TGTGCCAGCAGCCCCGGGACAGCCAATCAGCCCCAGCATTTT
v_call: TRBV18; d_call: -; j_call: TRBJ1-2; clone_size: few; cdr3_aa: CASSPPTGEDYGYTF; cdr3_nt: TGTGCCAGCTCACCACCGACGGGTGAGGACTATGGCTACACCTTC
v_call: TRBV20-1; d_call: TRBD1; j_call: TRBJ2-7; clone_size: -; cdr3_aa: CSASPPRQGVSLEQYF; cdr3_nt: TGCAGTGCTAGCCCCCCCAGACAGGGTGTTTCTCTCGAGCAGTACTTC
v_call: TRBV15; d_call: -; j_call: TRBJ1-1; clone_size: -; cdr3_aa: CATSRVGAGNTEAFF; cdr3_nt: TGTGCCACCAGCAGAGTCGGGGCCGGTAACACTGAAGCTTTCTTT
v_call: TRBV19; d_call: -; j_call: TRBJ2-3; clone_size: -; cdr3_aa: CASKKGRLVTDTQYF; cdr3_nt: TGTGCCAGTAAAAAGGGACGCCTGGTCACAGATACGCAGTATTTT
v_call: TRBV24-1; d_call: -; j_call: TRBJ1-2; clone_size: -; cdr3_aa: CATSRREENYTF; cdr3_nt: TGTGCCACCAGTCGGAGGGAGGAAAACTACACCTTC
v_call: TRBV27; d_call: TRBD1; j_call: TRBJ1-6; clone_size: -; cdr3_aa: CASSLDRVPRTNSPLHF; cdr3_nt: TGTGCCAGCAGTCTGGACAGGGTCCCTCGTACTAATTCACCCCTCCACTTT
v_call: TRBV10-3; d_call: TRBD1; j_call: TRBJ2-7; clone_size: -; cdr3_aa: CAISEGDSYEGQYF; cdr3_nt: TGTGCCATCAGTGAAGGGGACAGCTACGAGGGGCAGTACTTC
v_call: TRBV27; d_call: -; j_call: TRBJ2-3; clone_size: -; cdr3_aa: CASHSTGRGTDTQYF; cdr3_nt: TGTGCCAGCCATTCAACAGGAAGGGGAACAGATACGCAGTATTTT
v_call: TRBV3-1; d_call: -; j_call: TRBJ2-6; clone_size: -; cdr3_aa: CASSSHRDSGADVLTF; cdr3_nt: TGTGCCAGCAGCTCCCACAGGGACTCTGGGGCCGACGTCCTGACTTTC
v_call: TRBV5-1; d_call: -; j_call: TRBJ2-5; clone_size: -; cdr3_aa: CASSLNVQETQYF; cdr3_nt: TGCGCCAGCAGCTTGAATGTCCAAGAGACCCAGTACTTC
v_call: TRBV5-6; d_call: -; j_call: TRBJ1-1; clone_size: -; cdr3_aa: CASNLIGNTEAFF; cdr3_nt: TGTGCCAGCAACTTGATAGGGAACACTGAAGCTTTCTTT